Below, 5 T cell receptor beta chains from the same sample are listed, as sequenced in a study of cytomegalovirus exposure and HLA in healthy donors. The data were produced by immunoSEQ multiplex PCR, yet TCRdb's version contains in-frame clones alone and is incomplete. The data contain some 170,000 clones, 86% of them singletons. The sequenced sample was PBMCs. Receptors originate from a man younger than 30 in good health and CMV-seropositive.

DNA for the CDR3: TGTGCCAGTAGGGGGTTTGGGGGGGGATACAATGAGCAGTTCTTC. As protein: CASRGFGGGYNEQFF. The chain is built from TRBV19 and TRBJ2-1, with 7 bases aligning to TRBD2. The germline gives CDR1 LNHDA, CDR2 SQIVND (reference sequence). The CDR3 consists of 15 residues. V lost 6 bases to trimming and J lost 4 bases; unmatched junction nucleotides: 9.

This rearrangement joins TRBV7-8 to TRBJ2-1; 10 bases fit TRBD2. Germline V gene sequence: CDR1 SGHVS, CDR2 FQNEAQ. The ends lost 5 bases at V and 4 bases at J; junction bases unmatched: 17. The CDR3 totals 19 residues. CDR3 sequence (DNA): TGTGCCAGCAGCCCCGAGTGGGTCTATAGCGGGAGGATTTACAATGAGCAGTTCTTC. Encoded protein: CASSPEWVYSGRIYNEQFF.

The chain links TRBV4-1 to TRBJ1-1; D not resolved. From germline, CDR1 is MGHRA and CDR2 YSYEKL. The length of the CDR3 is 15 residues. The germline V and J ends were trimmed by 1 base and 3 bases, with 12 bases remaining between them. The DNA of the CDR3 is TGCGCCAGCAGCCAAGGTTTTGGCGGGTACACTGAAGCTTTCTTT. Protein: CASSQGFGGYTEAFF.

The chain uses TRBV6-5 and TRBJ2-7; the D is unclear. CDR3 length equals 14 residues. CDR1 is MNHEY, CDR2 SVGAGI, per germline. V lost 6 bases to trimming and J lost 3 bases, with 15 bases between them. In DNA, the CDR3 is TGTGCCAGCAGCGTGGTAGCTCTAGGCTACGAGCAGTACTTC. Protein product: CASSVVALGYEQYF.

The genes are TRBV6-6 and TRBJ1-2; 8 bases fit TRBD1. Germline assignment: CDR1 MNHNY and CDR2 SVGAGI (reference sequence). CDR3 length: 16 residues. Trimming cost V 6 bases and J 4 bases; bases outside gene matches: 13. The CDR3: CASSPQDRAIIYGYTF. The DNA for the CDR3 is TGTGCCAGCAGCCCACAGGACAGGGCAATTATCTATGGCTACACCTTC.